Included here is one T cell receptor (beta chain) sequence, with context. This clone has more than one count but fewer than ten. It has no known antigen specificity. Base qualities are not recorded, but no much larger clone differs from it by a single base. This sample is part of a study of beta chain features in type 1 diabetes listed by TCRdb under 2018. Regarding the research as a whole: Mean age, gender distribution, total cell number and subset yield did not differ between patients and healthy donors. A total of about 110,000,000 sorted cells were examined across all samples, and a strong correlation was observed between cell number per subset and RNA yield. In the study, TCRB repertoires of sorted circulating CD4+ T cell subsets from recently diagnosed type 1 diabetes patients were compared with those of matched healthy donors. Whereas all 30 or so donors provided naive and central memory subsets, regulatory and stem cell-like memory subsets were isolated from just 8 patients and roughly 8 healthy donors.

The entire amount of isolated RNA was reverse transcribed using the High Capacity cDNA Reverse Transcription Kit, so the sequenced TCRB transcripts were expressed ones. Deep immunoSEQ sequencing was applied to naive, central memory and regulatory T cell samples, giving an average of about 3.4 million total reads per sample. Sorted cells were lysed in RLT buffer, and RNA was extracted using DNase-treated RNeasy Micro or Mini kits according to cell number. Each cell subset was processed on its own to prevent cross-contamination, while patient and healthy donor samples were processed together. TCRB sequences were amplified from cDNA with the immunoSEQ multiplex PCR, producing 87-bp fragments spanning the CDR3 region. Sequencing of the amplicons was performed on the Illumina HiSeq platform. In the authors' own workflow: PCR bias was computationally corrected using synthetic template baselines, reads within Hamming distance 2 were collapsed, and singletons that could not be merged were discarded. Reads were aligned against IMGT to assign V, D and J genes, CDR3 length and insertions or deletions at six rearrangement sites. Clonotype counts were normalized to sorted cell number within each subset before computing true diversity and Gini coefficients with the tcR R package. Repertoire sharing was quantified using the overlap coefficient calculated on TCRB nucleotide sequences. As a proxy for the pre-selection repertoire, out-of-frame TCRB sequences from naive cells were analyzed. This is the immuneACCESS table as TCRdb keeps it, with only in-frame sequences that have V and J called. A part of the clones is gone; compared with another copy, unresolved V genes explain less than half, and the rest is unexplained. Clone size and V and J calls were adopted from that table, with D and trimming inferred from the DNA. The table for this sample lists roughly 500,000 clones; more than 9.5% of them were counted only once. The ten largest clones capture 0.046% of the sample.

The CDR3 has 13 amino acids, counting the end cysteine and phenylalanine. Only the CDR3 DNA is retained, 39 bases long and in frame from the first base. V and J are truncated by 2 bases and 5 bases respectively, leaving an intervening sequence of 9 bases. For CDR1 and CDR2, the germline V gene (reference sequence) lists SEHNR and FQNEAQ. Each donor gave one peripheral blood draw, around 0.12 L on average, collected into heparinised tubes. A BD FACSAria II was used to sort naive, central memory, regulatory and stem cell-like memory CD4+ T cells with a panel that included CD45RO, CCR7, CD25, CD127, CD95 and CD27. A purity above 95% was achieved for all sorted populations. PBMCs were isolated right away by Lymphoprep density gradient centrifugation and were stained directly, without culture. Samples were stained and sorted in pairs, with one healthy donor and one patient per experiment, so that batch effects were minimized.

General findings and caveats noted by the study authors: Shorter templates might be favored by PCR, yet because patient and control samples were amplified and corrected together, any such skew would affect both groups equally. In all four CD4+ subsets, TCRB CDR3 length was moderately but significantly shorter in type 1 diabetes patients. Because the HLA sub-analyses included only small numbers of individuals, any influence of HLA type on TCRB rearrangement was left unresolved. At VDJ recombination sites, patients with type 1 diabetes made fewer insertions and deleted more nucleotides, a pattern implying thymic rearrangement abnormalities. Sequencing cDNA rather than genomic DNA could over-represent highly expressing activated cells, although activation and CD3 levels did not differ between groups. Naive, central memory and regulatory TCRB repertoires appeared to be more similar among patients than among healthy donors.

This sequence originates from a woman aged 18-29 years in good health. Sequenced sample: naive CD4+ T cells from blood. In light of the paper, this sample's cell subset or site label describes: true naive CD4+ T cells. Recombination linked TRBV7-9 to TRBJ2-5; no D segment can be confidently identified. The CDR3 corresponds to CASSLNQGETQYF. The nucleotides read TGTGCCAGCAGCTTAAATCAAGGGGAGACCCAGTACTTC.